This entry is about one TCR beta chain. What it binds is not known. This sample is part of a study of cytomegalovirus exposure and HLA in healthy donors. Study outcomes and limitations: As confirmed in vitro, three CMV-associated chains were specific for CMV antigens. The investigators catalogued 150 to 200 TCR beta chains as cytomegalovirus-associated.

Generated by immunoSEQ multiplex PCR, the TCRdb table keeps only in-frame clones and is missing some. In the table there are about 200,000 clones, approximately 80% of which are singletons. From germline, CDR1 is MDHEN and CDR2 SYDVKM. V was clipped by 6 bases and J by 4 bases, with 10 bases between them. The CDR3 sequence is 12 residues long. This sequence joins TRBV28 and TRBJ2-7; D unresolved. The sequence was obtained from a woman aged 25-40 years in good health and CMV-seropositive. Sequencing was performed on PBMCs. The CDR3 nucleotides read TGTGCCAGCAGGGGCCTCAGGTACGAGCAGTACTTC. As protein: CASRGLRYEQYF.